The text below deals with one TCR beta chain. This specimen comes from a study of cytomegalovirus exposure and HLA in healthy donors. Study background: In an early release, HLA-typed donors contributed approximately 82 million unique TCR sequences.

PCR employed 60 Vbeta and 13 Jbeta primers. Assay used: immunoSEQ multiplex PCR; TCRdb lists only in-frame clones, some missing. The repertoire consists of some 200,000 clones, with about 80% occurring once and the leading ten covering more than 1.3%. The CDR3 has 10 residues. V was trimmed by 2 bases and J by 4 bases, leaving 3 bases between them. From germline, CDR1 is DFQATT and CDR2 SNEGSKA (reference sequence). Sequencing was done on a sample of PBMCs. The V and J genes are TRBV20-1 and TRBJ2-7; D is unresolved. The TCR sequence derives from a girl aged 10 to 17 in good health and CMV-seronegative. CDR3 nucleotides: TGCAGTGCTAGATCATACGAGCAGTACTTC. Its protein is CSARSYEQYF.